This TCR beta chain was observed in a study of identical twins. As concerns this clonotype: The antigen is unknown.

Unique molecular identifiers were present on the cDNA, and a universal primer site came from template switching. TCRdb reprocessed the 5' RACE reads with MiXCR, giving one entry per CDR3 protein. This table holds nearly 900,000 distinct CDR3 sequences, about 12% found once. The germline gives CDR1 MNHNS, CDR2 SASEGT. CDR3 size: 15 residues. The trim removed 7 bases at V and 2 bases at J, leaving 6 bases unmatched. General observations from the study: Sharing of beta out-of-frame sequences by twins showed a weaker excess. Monozygotic twins shared more out-of-frame TCR alpha than recombination models predicted. A lower insertion count was a feature of abundant cord blood beta clonotypes, with no such feature in memory repertoires.

In addition, the sample was reused for a study of yellow fever vaccine responses in identical twins.

Sequencing was performed on PBMCs. The receptor's source is a woman in her late teens or twenties in good health. This chain joins TRBV6-1 and TRBJ2-7; 12 bases fit TRBD2. CDR3 residues: CASTRTSGKTYEQYF. In DNA, the CDR3 is TGTGCCAGCACCCGGACTAGCGGGAAGACCTACGAGCAGTACTTC.